This entry lists 11 T cell receptor beta chains sequenced from one sample in a study of blood T cell repertoires in COVID-19. The table came from immunoSEQ multiplex PCR; TCRdb's copy has only in-frame clones and leaves some out. The sample records almost 350,000 clones, approximately 91% being singletons. Source material: PBMCs or T cells enriched from blood (not recorded which). These receptors all come from a young woman who had been exposed to COVID-19.

V usage is TRBV7-3 and J usage is TRBJ1-1, with D maybe TRBD1 (6 bases). Trimming took 6 bases from V and 0 from J, leaving 23 bases between them. This CDR3 spans 18 amino acids. Germline V gene sequence: CDR1 SGHTA, CDR2 FQGTGA. The CDR3 region is CASSKKGRGLGMNTEAFF. The CDR3 DNA reads as TGTGCCAGCAGTAAAAAGGGCAGGGGTTTGGGGATGAACACTGAAGCTTTCTTT.

This clone is a singleton in its sample. Other DNA sequences in the sample encode the same CDR3. This sequence joins TRBV12-3 or TRBV12-4 and TRBJ1-2; 7 bases map to TRBD1. CDR3 length equals 13 residues. J lost 4 bases, V lost 6 bases, and 5 bases had no gene match. In DNA, the CDR3 is TGTGCCAGCAGCCTGGGACAGTTCTATGGCTACACCTTC. Translating it yields CASSLGQFYGYTF.

The V call is TRBV18, the J call TRBJ1-5; D may be TRBD1 (6 bases). The CDR3 is 15 amino acids. In germline, CDR1 is KGHSH, CDR2 LQKENI. Trimming shortened V by 2 bases and J by 1 base, and 9 bases separated the two germline ends. CDR3 nucleotides: TGTGCCAGCTCACCAAGGGACACAAGCAATCAGCCCCAGCATTTT. This codes for CASSPRDTSNQPQHF.

The chain joins TRBV19 to TRBJ2-2; D uncertain. The CDR3 loop spans 13 amino acids. The germline gives CDR1 LNHDA, CDR2 SQIVND (reference sequence). V shed 1 base and J shed 4 bases, with 4 bases lying between them. CDR3: CASSIAGTGELFF. The CDR3 DNA sequence: TGTGCCAGTAGTATAGCGGGCACCGGGGAGCTGTTTTTT.

The CDR3 DNA is TGTGCCAGCTCACCCCTGCCACCGGTCTCACCCCTCCACTTT. It is translated as CASSPLPPVSPLHF. The rearrangement links TRBV18 to TRBJ1-6; D is unresolved. The V gene's germline CDR1 is KGHSH and CDR2 LQKENI. CDR3 length equals 14 residues. The V and J ends lost 3 bases and 10 bases respectively, with 13 bases between them.

The chain links TRBV10-1 to TRBJ2-2; a weak D match, TRBD1 (5 bases). This CDR3 comprises 14 residues. Germline V lookup: CDR1 WNHNN, CDR2 SYGVQD (reference sequence). V shed 6 bases and J shed 1 base, with 9 bases lying between them. CDR3 bases: TGCGCCAGCAGCGTACAGGTGAACACCGGGGAGCTGTTTTTT. This sequence encodes CASSVQVNTGELFF.

V and J are TRBV3-1 (or the pseudogene TRBV3-2) and TRBJ2-3; D gene ambiguous. This CDR3 is 12 amino acids long. V lost 5 bases and J 6 bases, leaving 9 bases between the germline ends. From germline, CDR1 is LGHDT and CDR2 YNNKEL (reference sequence). CDR3 nucleotides: TGTGCCAGCAGCTCCTTAGATGATACGCAGTATTTT. The encoded protein is CASSSLDDTQYF.

V and J are TRBV28 and TRBJ1-5; 9 nucleotides line up with TRBD1. The CDR3 is made up of 14 amino acids. Trimming at V came to 10 bases and at J to 7 bases, leaving 11 bases not matched to a gene. Per the germline V gene, CDR1 is MDHEN and CDR2 is SYDVKM. Written as DNA, the CDR3 is TGTGCCACCAACGTTCGACAGGGGGAGCAGCCCCAGCATTTT. Translation gives CATNVRQGEQPQHF.

This chain uses TRBV11-2 with TRBJ2-7; D is unresolved. V was trimmed by 5 bases and J by 6 bases, leaving 11 bases between them. Germline V gives CDR1 SGHAT, CDR2 FQNNGV. The CDR3 runs 12 residues. The CDR3 loop reads CASSILPREQYF. For the CDR3, the DNA is TGTGCCAGCAGCATACTCCCCCGCGAGCAGTACTTC. The full variable domain, completed using reference TRBV11-2 and TRBJ2-7, is EAGVAQSPRYKIIEKRQSVAFWCNPISGHATLYWYQQILGQGPKLLIQFQNNGVVDDSQLPKDRFSAERLKGVDSTLKIQPAKLEDSAVYLCASSILPREQYFGPGTRLTVT.

This chain uses TRBV19 with TRBJ2-2, with 14 bases identical to TRBD2. The ends lost 8 bases at V and 5 bases at J; junction bases unmatched: 13. This CDR3 comprises 18 residues. Germline CDR1 is LNHDA and CDR2 is SQIVND (reference sequence). CDR3 in DNA: TGTGCCAGTTTACCCAGACTAGCGGGAGGGCCGTGGACCGGGGAGCTGTTTTTT. The encoded protein is CASLPRLAGGPWTGELFF.

The V and J genes are TRBV7-8 and TRBJ1-2, with a possible D match to TRBD1 (5 bases). V dropped 3 bases and J dropped 4 bases, with 9 bases sitting between them. The length of the CDR3 is 13 residues. In germline, CDR1 is SGHVS, CDR2 FQNEAQ. The CDR3 sequence: CASSLRGLYGYTF. The CDR3 DNA is TGTGCCAGCAGCTTGCGGGGACTCTATGGCTACACCTTC.